This is a list of T cell receptor beta chains from one sample in a study of shared clonotypes between healthy human individuals. Sequencing was performed with immunoSEQ multiplex PCR; in TCRdb, only in-frame clones are kept and a portion is missing. This table holds around 2.1 million clones, nearly 97% found once. The sequenced sample was naive CD4+ T cells sorted from blood. Receptors were obtained from a man between 18 and 29 years old in good health. CDR3s include the opening cysteine and the closing phenylalanine or tryptophan. Fields, in order: V gene, clone size, D gene, J gene, CDR3 protein, CDR3 DNA. The D gene is left open where the match is weak. Some rows have no size entry. The others give once, few or many, or a class for an expanded clone.

>TRBV4-3|NA|NA|TRBJ1-2
CASSQGSAGVGDGYTF
TGCGCCAGCAGCCAAGGTTCGGCAGGGGTAGGGGATGGCTACACCTTC
>TRBV4-3|NA|NA|TRBJ1-2
CASSPTWTDWGYTF
TGCGCCAGCAGCCCTACGTGGACGGACTGGGGCTACACCTTC
>TRBV18|NA|TRBD2|TRBJ2-3
CASSPSGGSDTQYF
TGTGCCAGCTCACCGAGCGGGGGATCAGATACGCAGTATTTT
>TRBV10-3|NA|TRBD1|TRBJ2-5
CAISESGQGETQYF
TGTGCCATCAGTGAGTCGGGACAGGGTGAGACCCAGTACTTC
>TRBV9|NA|NA|TRBJ1-5
CASSVGPGDSNQPQHF
TGTGCCAGCAGCGTAGGGCCGGGGGATAGCAATCAGCCCCAGCATTTT
>TRBV5-4|NA|NA|TRBJ1-1
CASSQDTLNTEAFF
TGTGCCAGCAGTCAAGACACCCTGAACACTGAAGCTTTCTTT
>TRBV10-3|NA|NA|TRBJ1-2
CAISESREGDGYTF
TGTGCCATCAGTGAGTCGCGGGAAGGGGATGGCTACACCTTC
>TRBV5-1|NA|TRBD1|TRBJ2-7
CASSRPGTGASGEQYF
TGCGCCAGCAGCCGTCCCGGGACAGGGGCGAGCGGCGAGCAGTACTTC
>TRBV7-2|NA|TRBD1|TRBJ1-2
CASSQGQGQKNYGYTF
TGTGCCAGCAGCCAAGGACAGGGTCAGAAGAACTATGGCTACACCTTC
>TRBV2|NA|NA|TRBJ1-1
CASSSWTEAFF
TGTGCCAGCAGTTCCTGGACTGAAGCTTTCTTT
>TRBV11-2|once|NA|TRBJ2-3
CASSLDFAIGDTQYF
TGTGCCAGCAGCTTAGATTTCGCAATTGGAGATACGCAGTATTTT
>TRBV4-1|NA|NA|TRBJ2-5
CASSQGYQETQYF
TGCGCCAGCAGCCAAGGGTACCAAGAGACCCAGTACTTC
>TRBV29-1|NA|TRBD1|TRBJ2-2
CSVLIGRGHTGELFF
TGCAGCGTTCTGATCGGCAGGGGGCACACCGGGGAGCTGTTTTTT
>TRBV10-1|NA|TRBD1|TRBJ1-2
CANVGQGRPQANLFGYGYTF
TGCGCCAATGTAGGACAGGGAAGACCCCAGGCCAACTTATTCGGATATGGCTACACCTTC
>TRBV4-3|NA|NA|TRBJ1-3
CASSQERTGGNTIYF
TGCGCCAGCAGCCAAGAACGAACAGGGGGAAACACCATATATTTT
>TRBV9|NA|NA|TRBJ1-5
CASSVGQAQNHQPQHF
TGTGCCAGCAGCGTAGGACAGGCCCAGAATCATCAGCCCCAGCATTTT
>TRBV5-4|NA|NA|TRBJ1-1
CASTPDVGYMGTEAFF
TGTGCCAGCACCCCCGATGTGGGGTATATGGGCACTGAAGCTTTCTTT
>TRBV7-4|NA|TRBD2|TRBJ2-1
CASTTGTSGGSSYNEQFF
TGTGCCAGCACCACCGGGACTAGCGGGGGGAGCTCCTACAATGAGCAGTTCTTC
>TRBV6-6|NA|TRBD1|TRBJ2-2
CASNTGTGGIGELFF
TGTGCCAGCAACACCGGGACAGGGGGCATCGGGGAGCTGTTTTTT
>TRBV9|NA|TRBD2|TRBJ2-1
CASSGSGGRYNEQFF
TGTGCCAGCAGCGGTAGCGGGGGGCGATACAATGAGCAGTTCTTC
>TRBV6-1|NA|NA|TRBJ2-7
CATLPRGTTPYEQYF
TGTGCCACCTTACCTCGGGGGACAACACCCTACGAGCAGTACTTC
>TRBV27|NA|NA|TRBJ2-7
CASSLKGPYSYEQYF
TGTGCCAGCAGTTTAAAAGGCCCCTACTCCTACGAGCAGTACTTC
>TRBV27|few|TRBD2|TRBJ2-1
CASSFGLAGPVYNEQFF
TGTGCCAGCAGTTTTGGGCTAGCGGGGCCCGTTTACAATGAGCAGTTCTTC
>TRBV6-6|NA|NA|TRBJ1-5
CASRHREGNQPQHF
TGTGCCAGCAGGCACAGAGAAGGCAATCAGCCCCAGCATTTT